The 7 T cell receptor beta chains in this list originate from one sample, sequenced in a study of blood T cell repertoires in COVID-19. Sequenced by immunoSEQ multiplex PCR; TCRdb stores in-frame clones only, minus some. The sample includes some 130,000 clones, about 89% of them seen just once. The sequencing input was peripheral blood. The source of these receptors is a woman between 65 and 79 years old with COVID-19, enrolled during active disease.

The gene calls are TRBV27 and TRBJ1-4, with a weak D call TRBD1 (5 bases). Germline CDR1 is MNHEY and CDR2 is SMNVEV (reference sequence). The V and J ends lost 5 bases and 8 bases respectively, with 21 bases between them. The CDR3 consists of 16 residues. CDR3 in DNA: TGTGCCAGCAGTGTCCGCTTTTGGGGGGTAGGCGAAAAACTGTTTTTT. It translates to CASSVRFWGVGEKLFF.

To note about this clone: The junction and the germline gene differ at one end; a read error may be behind it. This chain joins TRBV6-5 and TRBJ2-7, with TRBD1 matching 7 bases. Germline V gene data show CDR1 as MNHEY and CDR2 as SVGAGI. The CDR3 sequence is 15 residues long. The CDR3 protein is CASSRPPGGSYKQYF. DNA of the CDR3: TGTGCCAGCAGTCGACCCCCAGGGGGATCCTACAAGCAGTACTTC.

V gene TRBV5-6 combines with J gene TRBJ1-2; 10 bases match TRBD1. Per germline, CDR1 SGHDT and CDR2 YYEEEE. This CDR3 contains 15 residues. Trimming took 3 bases from V and 6 from J; bases not matched to a gene: 8. The CDR3 DNA reads as TGTGCCAGCAGCTCCGGGACAGGGGCTGGCCATGGCTACACCTTC. It specifies CASSSGTGAGHGYTF.

The rearrangement links TRBV28 to TRBJ1-6, with TRBD1 matching over 9 bases. CDR3 length: 15 residues. The junction had 11 bases not matched to a gene; V was cut back by 6 bases and J by 11 bases. From germline, CDR1 is MDHEN and CDR2 SYDVKM. The CDR3 loop reads CASRSGGTGRTPLHF. Written as DNA, the CDR3 is TGTGCCAGCAGATCTGGGGGGACAGGGCGGACACCCCTCCACTTT.

The chain recombines TRBV20-1 with TRBJ1-6; D may be TRBD1 (5 bases). CDR1 is DFQATT, CDR2 SNEGSKA, per germline (reference sequence). Deletions cut 6 bases from V and 11 bases from J, with 5 bases between. The CDR3 contains 9 residues. The CDR3 DNA sequence: TGCAGTGCGGGGCCACCCCTCCACTTT. This codes for CSAGPPLHF.

This clone has just a few counts. This sequence joins TRBV4-1 and TRBJ1-1; D perhaps matches TRBD1 (6 bases). CDR1 is MGHRA and CDR2 is YSYEKL in the germline V gene. There are 16 residues in the CDR3. Trimming pared 1 base from V and 4 bases from J, leaving 16 bases between. CDR3 nucleotide sequence: TGCGCCAGCAGCCAAGTCGAGGGGGTTGGGAGCACTGAAGCTTTCTTT. It translates to CASSQVEGVGSTEAFF.

The gene calls are TRBV5-1 and TRBJ2-1; 11 bases fit TRBD2. Germline lookup yields CDR1 SGHRS and CDR2 YFSETQ. The CDR3 totals 16 residues. V lost 3 bases and J lost 8; bases outside the gene matches: 10. The chain's CDR3 is CASSSPLAGGSYEQFF. As DNA, the CDR3 is TGCGCCAGCAGCTCCCCGTTAGCGGGGGGGAGTTATGAGCAGTTCTTC.